This T cell receptor (beta chain) is drawn from a study of blood T cell repertoires in COVID-19. On the study more broadly: Samples taken during acute and convalescent COVID-19 were collected in the United States, Italy and Spain. PBMCs, B-cell-depleted T cells, or T cells were the source of the cDNA or gDNA that made up the material.

The assay was immunoSEQ multiplex PCR, and TCRdb's table has in-frame clones only and misses some. The profile shows about 350,000 clones, approximately 86% of them singletons. J lost 1 base, V lost 0 bases, and 7 bases had no gene match. This CDR3 is 17 amino acids long. CDR1 is ENHRY, CDR2 SYGVKD, per germline. Sequenced input: peripheral blood. The receptor's source is a woman aged 55-69 years with COVID-19, enrolled during active disease. The rearrangement uses TRBV10-3 and TRBJ1-1, with 8 bases that match TRBD1. CDR3 loop: CAISESWQGAENTEAFF. The CDR3 bases are TGTGCCATCAGTGAGTCGTGGCAGGGGGCAGAGAACACTGAAGCTTTCTTT.